Below, one T cell receptor (beta chain) is given with its context. Its antigen is unknown. No qualities accompany the bases; no much larger clone lies one base away. Healthy HIV-negative adults with no recently reported acute infections or vaccinations were included as donors. Every donor was a Caucasian adult living in Nashville, Tennessee, USA. CD4+ T cells were enriched through magnetic negative selection, after which naive cells were positively selected on CD45RA and the remaining negative fraction served as the memory subset. After blood collection by leukapheresis, PBMCs were isolated using Ficoll-Histopaque density gradient centrifugation and then cryopreserved in the vapor phase of liquid nitrogen. Analytical flow cytometry was used to check the purity and quantity of each magnetically sorted T cell population. From each sorted fraction, genomic DNA was isolated and quantified by UV absorbance on a Nanodrop 2000c.

Per the germline V gene, SGHTA is the CDR1 and FQGNSA is the CDR2. V is shortened by 5 bases, J by 1 base, and the region joining them spans 15 bases. The CDR3 goes from the cysteine to the phenylalanine over 16 residues. Just CDR3 DNA is preserved here, 48 bases in frame from base 1. The entry originates in a study of shared clonotypes between healthy human individuals (dated by TCRdb to about 2020). With respect to the entire study: Three men and a couple of women, aged 18 to 49 years, made up the cohort. Per donor, three plates each were used for CD4 naive and CD4 memory, two for CD8 naive, and one for CD8 memory. To estimate repertoire size and how much clonotype sharing occurs between individuals, the study deeply sequenced the blood TCR repertoires of about 5 healthy adults. To increase sequencing depth and limit assay-specific biases, TCR repertoire library preparation and sequencing were carried out by different laboratories using diverse techniques. Per donor, leukapheresis produced somewhere between about 0.94 and 9.5 billion PBMCs. What the research found in general, with its limitations: Based on pairwise subsampling, the degree of clonotype sharing among donors was expected to be affected by sequencing depth. Only blood was sampled, and tissue TCR repertoires likely differ from those in blood. The genetic and exposure-history diversity represented was limited by the small number of donors. Even with the large sequencing depth, rarefaction of the sorted-subset datasets indicated that sequencing was incomplete. Compared with non-shared clonotypes, the clonotypes found in all four sorted-subset donors had higher generation probabilities. When a few donors were compared, the shared fraction of clonotypes was around 4.6% for naive CD4, around 3.6% for naive CD8, 2% to 2.5% for memory CD4, and less than 0.5% for memory CD8. Naive subsets generally had larger estimated clonotype richness than memory subsets did.

Using the deep immunoSEQ assay, multiplex PCR amplified TCR CDR3 regions from genomic DNA. For each cell subset, the extracted genomic DNA was distributed evenly across all wells of several immunoSEQ 96-well plates, and each plate served as one replicate. Each replicate PCR for sorted subsets received roughly 0.2 ug genomic DNA, equal to tens of thousands of T cell genomes. Purified libraries were measured with a Qubit 3.0 fluorometer, size-checked on a Bioanalyzer 2100, and measured again with the KAPA Library Quantification kit. Every immunoSEQ 96-well plate was sequenced on a dedicated single-read 150-cycle Illumina NextSeq 550 flow cell. The original methods were these. Because the immunoSEQ output held only junctional sequences and lacked quality scores, the filtering could not match the filtering applied to full-length reads. Sequences were annotated with PyIR, a Python wrapper for IgBLAST v1.9, and V/J genes and CDR3 were assigned using IMGT germline references. Reads were filtered out if the reads had weak V/J assignments (E-value above 1e-6), no CDR3, stop codons, out-of-frame junctions, or ambiguous translated residues. V3J clonotypes were defined by identical inferred V gene, J gene, and CDR3 amino acid sequence. Percentage overlap between repertoires was calculated by dividing the number of shared unique clonotypes by the size of the smaller repertoire. Three approaches were used to assess repertoire richness: RTK rarefaction, the Chao1 estimator, and Recon v2.1 estimates of unobserved clonotypes. Generation probabilities for all TCRbeta clonotypes obtained by the gDNA method from several donors were computed using OLGA. Sourced from immuneACCESS, this table was stored by TCRdb with only in-frame sequences that have V and J called. A share of the clones is absent; for the studies checked, an unresolved V gene accounts for under half, and the remainder has no known explanation. The V and J calls and clone size come from that table; D and trimming were worked out from the DNA. This sample is represented by around 1 million clones; around three quarters of them were singletons. The ten largest clones take up approximately 1.5% of the sample.

The material sequenced was memory CD4+ T cells sorted from blood. The sample's cell subset or site, from its label and the paper: CD45RA-negative fraction. Recombination linked TRBV7-2 to TRBJ2-4; a weak D assignment points to TRBD1 (8 bases agree). The TCR comes from a man younger than 35 in good health. The CDR3 protein is CASSPQGGGAKNIQYF. At the DNA level, the sequence is TGTGCCAGCAGCCCACAGGGGGGAGGGGCCAAAAACATTCAGTACTTC.